These 19 T cell receptor beta chains share one sample of origin, sequenced in a study of blood T cell repertoires in COVID-19. The protocol was immunoSEQ multiplex PCR, while the TCRdb copy is restricted to in-frame clones and leaves out a portion. Among fewer than 350,000 clones listed, roughly 87% were seen once. The sequenced sample was peripheral blood. The receptors were gathered from a man in his late teens or twenties with active or convalescent COVID-19.

V usage is TRBV14 and J usage is TRBJ1-2, with no clear D. V lost 0 bases, J lost 7 bases, and 6 bases lay in between. The CDR3 has 12 residues. The V gene's germline CDR1 is SGHDN and CDR2 FVKESK. The DNA of the CDR3 is TGTGCCAGCAGCCAAGATACTGCTGGCTACACCTTC. Its protein product is CASSQDTAGYTF.

The J gene is TRBJ2-7, the V gene TRBV6-5; D is perhaps TRBD1 (6 bases). The ends were cut back, 2 bases at V and 0 bases at J, with 11 bases in the middle. The CDR3 consists of 15 residues. Germline V lookup: CDR1 MNHEY, CDR2 SVGAGI. CDR3 loop: CASSYPRTVSYEQYF. The CDR3 DNA is TGTGCCAGCAGTTACCCCAGGACAGTCTCCTACGAGCAGTACTTC.

The J gene is TRBJ1-6, the V gene TRBV5-1, with TRBD1 identical over 7 bases. The length of the CDR3 is 15 residues. Germline V gene lookup returns CDR1 SGHRS and CDR2 YFSETQ. The V segment lost 0 bases and the J segment 10 bases; nucleotides outside the gene matches: 7. The CDR3 sequence: CASSLAQGGNSPLHF. The CDR3 DNA sequence: TGCGCCAGCAGCTTGGCGCAGGGGGGAAACTCACCCCTCCACTTT. The variable domain in full, completed from reference TRBV5-1 and TRBJ1-6, reads KAGVTQTPRYLIKTRGQQVTLSCSPISGHRSVSWYQQTPGQGLQFLFEYFSETQRNKGNFPGRFSGRQFSNSRSEMNVSTLELGDSALYLCASSLAQGGNSPLHFGNGTRLTVT.

The J gene is TRBJ1-2, the V gene TRBV7-2; D ambiguous. The germline CDR1 and CDR2 sequences are SGHTA and FQGNSA. The CDR3 spans 15 residues. Trimming took off 5 bases at V and 4 bases at J, with 17 bases between the two ends. The CDR3 DNA reads TGTGCCAGCAGCCCCTTCCCAGGTTCCCCCTATGGCTACACCTTC. Amino acids: CASSPFPGSPYGYTF.

The gene calls are TRBV27 and TRBJ1-5, with 7 bases aligning to TRBD1. The CDR3 runs 17 residues. Unmatched junction bases numbered 18, after V lost 6 bases and J lost 7 bases. Germline lookup yields CDR1 MNHEY and CDR2 SMNVEV (reference sequence). The CDR3 DNA follows: TGTGCCAGCAGCCCCCCTCAGACAGGGCTGGTATGGCAGCCCCAGCATTTT. Translated, it gives CASSPPQTGLVWQPQHF.

The rearrangement uses TRBV19 and TRBJ2-1; possible D gene TRBD1, 6 bases. The germline V gene has CDR1 LNHDA and CDR2 SQIVND (reference sequence). Deletions cut 6 bases from V and 2 bases from J, with 23 bases between. The CDR3 has 18 residues. CDR3 bases: TGTGCCAGTAGGGGGTCAAGGCAGGGGCTTAACCCCTACAATGAGCAGTTCTTC. Its translation is CASRGSRQGLNPYNEQFF.

V gene TRBV4-2 combines with J gene TRBJ2-7; D might be TRBD1 (6 bases). CDR1 and CDR2 from the germline V gene are LGHNA and YNFKEQ. CDR3 length: 15 amino acids. V lost 3 bases and J 0 bases, leaving 12 bases between the germline ends. Here the CDR3 DNA reads TGTGCCAGCAGCCATTACCGGGACAACTCCTACGAGCAGTACTTC. This sequence encodes CASSHYRDNSYEQYF.

V is TRBV27 and J is TRBJ2-2, with D hard to call. This CDR3 spans 15 amino acids. Germline V lookup: CDR1 MNHEY, CDR2 SMNVEV (reference sequence). V gave up 3 bases and J gave up 3 bases, with 11 bases separating them. CDR3 nucleotides: TGTGCCAGCAGTTTGCTTAGCCGGGACACCGGGGAGCTGTTTTTT. It specifies CASSLLSRDTGELFF.

This clone came up a few times. This rearrangement joins TRBV10-1 to TRBJ2-7; D unclear. CDR3 size: 13 residues. Trimming stripped 1 base from V and 3 bases from J, with 7 bases between. Germline V gene sequence: CDR1 WNHNN, CDR2 SYGVQD (reference sequence). CDR3 protein: CASSELRSYEQYF. For the CDR3, the DNA is TGCGCCAGCAGTGAGTTGCGGAGCTACGAGCAGTACTTC.

The chain couples TRBV10-3 to TRBJ2-7; tentative D call: TRBD1 (6 bases). Germline V CDR1 and CDR2: ENHRY, SYGVKD. CDR3 length: 13 residues. V was pared by 4 bases and J by 3 bases, with 10 bases between. The CDR3 DNA reads as TGTGCCATCAGTGGGCAGGGGTTCTACGAGCAGTACTTC. It codes for CAISGQGFYEQYF.

The V call is TRBV2, the J call TRBJ1-2; 9 bases agree with TRBD1. Trimming removed 6 bases from V and 7 bases from J; junction bases left unmatched: 3. The CDR3 contains 12 residues. CDR1 and CDR2 from the germline V gene are SNHLY and FYNNEI. Here the CDR3 reads CASRTGGVGYTF. The CDR3 bases are TGTGCCAGCAGGACAGGGGGTGTTGGCTACACCTTC.

This clone came up once. The chain employs TRBV21-1 and TRBJ1-3. TRBV21-1 is classified as a pseudogene. The CDR3 contains 18 residues. DNA of the CDR3: TGTGCCAGCAGCAAAGAATTTAAGGCAGCACAACGGGTAAACACCATATATTTT. Its protein is CASSKEFKAAQRVNTIYF.

The chain recombines TRBV11-2 with TRBJ1-1; 9 bases are a match to TRBD1. With V trimmed by 5 bases and J by 2 bases, 9 bases remained unmatched. The CDR3 runs to 16 residues. Germline V CDR1 and CDR2: SGHAT, FQNNGV. The CDR3 spells CASSRNPGQGNTEAFF. Here the CDR3 DNA reads TGTGCCAGCAGCCGTAACCCGGGACAGGGAAACACTGAAGCTTTCTTT.

V and J are TRBV11-2 and TRBJ1-2; TRBD1 is a possible D gene (5 bases). This CDR3 contains 11 residues. Germline V gives CDR1 SGHAT, CDR2 FQNNGV. Trimming stripped 5 bases from V and 8 bases from J, with 9 bases between. The CDR3 bases are TGTGCCAGCAGCCTCCCAGGGGGCTACACCTTC. Its translation is CASSLPGGYTF.

V usage is TRBV27 and J usage is TRBJ2-3; 10 positions agree with TRBD2. V lost 6 bases to trimming and J lost 1 base; unmatched junction nucleotides: 10. Per the germline V gene, CDR1 is MNHEY and CDR2 is SMNVEV (reference sequence). CDR3 size: 17 residues. The CDR3 protein is CASRSHNLAGGTDTQYF. The CDR3 DNA sequence: TGTGCCAGCAGATCCCACAACCTAGCGGGGGGCACAGATACGCAGTATTTT.

In its sample, this clone was seen a few times. The V call is TRBV27, the J call TRBJ2-7; 9 bases match TRBD1. V lost 6 bases and J lost 1; bases outside the gene matches: 7. CDR1 and CDR2 from the germline V gene are MNHEY and SMNVEV (reference sequence). CDR3 length equals 15 residues. The CDR3 DNA reads as TGTGCCAGCAGCCCAGGGACAGGGAATTCCTACGAGCAGTACTTC. Residues: CASSPGTGNSYEQYF.

The chain joins TRBV29-1 to TRBJ2-1, with a weak D call TRBD1 (7 bases). The CDR3 covers 12 residues. V dropped 6 bases and J dropped 4 bases, with 10 bases sitting between them. Germline V gene lookup returns CDR1 SQVTM and CDR2 ANQGSEA. This CDR3 reads CSVSGGYNEQFF. CDR3 DNA sequence: TGCAGCGTGTCAGGGGGGTACAATGAGCAGTTCTTC.

V and J are TRBV18 and TRBJ1-6, with TRBD1 identical over 9 bases. The CDR3 is made up of 14 amino acids. V shed 6 bases and J 7 bases; nucleotides not matched to a gene: 4. Germline values: CDR1 KGHSH, CDR2 LQKENI. CDR3 bases: TGTGCCAGCTCCCCCGGGACAGGGAATTCACCCCTCCACTTT. Protein product: CASSPGTGNSPLHF.

The chain recombines TRBV9 with TRBJ2-3; D uncertain. This CDR3 region has 16 residues. Germline V gives CDR1 SGDLS, CDR2 YYNGEE. Trimming shortened V by 0 bases and J by 1 base, and 12 bases separated the two germline ends. DNA of the CDR3: TGTGCCAGCAGCGTAGGTGTAGGAGTCGGCACAGATACGCAGTATTTT. It yields the protein CASSVGVGVGTDTQYF.